What follows are 30 T cell receptor beta chains derived from one specimen sequenced in a study of blood T cell repertoires in COVID-19. This table comes from immunoSEQ multiplex PCR, and its TCRdb copy is limited to in-frame clones, with some not included. There are 360,000 or so clones in the sample; 75% to 90% occur only once, and approximately 4.7% lies in the top ten. The sequencing input was PBMCs or T cells enriched from blood (not recorded which). The receptors were sampled from a woman between 45 and 60 years old who had recovered from COVID-19.

This clone occurred many times. The chain joins TRBV5-5 to TRBJ1-3, with TRBD1 matching 8 bases. V dropped 4 bases and J dropped 3; count of bases not matched to a gene: 9. Germline-derived CDR1 and CDR2 are SGHKS and YYEKEE (reference sequence). The length of the CDR3 is 16 residues. This CDR3 is CASSPGTGGSGNTIYF. The CDR3 coding sequence is TGTGCCAGCAGCCCCGGGACAGGAGGGAGTGGAAACACCATATATTTT.

A remark on this clone: The junction and the germline gene differ at one end; a read error may be behind it. The same CDR3 can be traced to other DNA sequences in this sample. J is TRBJ1-4 and V is TRBV6-5; D ambiguous. This CDR3 contains 15 residues. The germline V gene encodes CDR1 MNHEY and CDR2 SVGAGI. The CDR3 here is CASSPLPTRSEKLFF. As DNA, the CDR3 is TGTGCTAGCAGTCCCCTACCCACCCGGAGTGAAAAACTGTTTTTT.

This clone was detected a few times. In the same sample, other DNA sequences code for this CDR3. V is TRBV5-1 and J is TRBJ2-2; 15 nucleotides agree with TRBD2. From germline, CDR1 is SGHRS and CDR2 YFSETQ. Trimming cost V 4 bases and J 1 base; bases outside gene matches: 2. The CDR3 is 17 amino acids. For the CDR3, the DNA is TGCGCCAGCAGCACGGGACTAGCGGGAGGGAACACCGGGGAGCTGTTTTTT. Protein: CASSTGLAGGNTGELFF.

This clone was observed a single time. V and J are TRBV3-1 (or the pseudogene TRBV3-2) and TRBJ2-2, with D tentatively TRBD1 (6 bases). CDR1 and CDR2 from the germline V gene are LGHDT and YNNKEL (reference sequence). The CDR3 length is 16 residues. With 2 bases removed from V and 5 bases from J, the gap between germline ends came to 15 bases. In DNA, the CDR3 is TGTGCCAGCAGCCAACTATCAGGACAGTCAACCGGGGAGCTGTTTTTT. Encoded protein: CASSQLSGQSTGELFF.

Remarks on this clone: Relative to the germline gene, one junction end is altered; a read error may explain this. This chain links TRBV6-5 with TRBJ2-4, with 10 bases lining up with TRBD2. The CDR3 runs to 14 residues. Germline V gene data show CDR1 as MNHEY and CDR2 as SVGAGI. The CDR3 region is CASSSSSGGNIQHF. Here the CDR3 DNA reads TGTGCCAGCAGTTCCTCTAGCGGGGGAAACATTCAGCACTTC.

The J gene is TRBJ1-2, the V gene TRBV29-1; D not certain. This CDR3 comprises 14 residues. Germline CDR1 SQVTM, CDR2 ANQGSEA. V was shortened by 4 bases and J by 7 bases, with 19 bases between the two germline ends. CDR3 bases: TGCAGCGTTGGATTGAGAGCAACGCTTTCTGGCTACACCTTC. Amino acids: CSVGLRATLSGYTF.

The chain combines TRBV7-2 with TRBJ1-1, with 8 bases identical to TRBD1. Germline CDR1 is SGHTA and CDR2 is FQGNSA. CDR3 length: 15 amino acids. After removal of 5 bases from V and 6 bases from J, the junction contained 11 bases not matched to a gene. The CDR3 protein is CASSPDPTGAAEAFF. DNA for the CDR3: TGTGCCAGCAGCCCGGACCCGACAGGGGCCGCTGAAGCTTTCTTT. The full variable domain, completed using reference TRBV7-2 and TRBJ1-1, is GAGVSQSPSNKVTEKGKDVELRCDPISGHTALYWYRQSLGQGLEFLIYFQGNSAPDKSGLPSDRFSAERTGGSVSTLTIQRTQQEDSAVYLCASSPDPTGAAEAFFGQGTRLTVV.

V usage is TRBV7-3 and J usage is TRBJ2-5; TRBD1 agrees at 9 bases. CDR1 is SGHTA, CDR2 FQGTGA, per germline. The CDR3 has 15 amino acids. V gave up 4 bases and J gave up 4 bases; unmatched junction bases: 7. The CDR3 is CASSSNTGGAETQYF. The CDR3 nucleotides are TGTGCCAGCAGCTCAAATACAGGGGGCGCAGAGACCCAGTACTTC.

The chain links TRBV7-9 to TRBJ1-2, with 7 bases matching TRBD1. There are 15 residues in the CDR3. V trimming: 4 bases; J trimming: 8 bases; junction bases outside the gene matches: 13. Germline CDR1 SEHNR, CDR2 FQNEAQ (reference sequence). The CDR3 DNA sequence: TGTGCCAGCAGCTCGTCAGACAGGGCCTCACGAGGCTACACCTTC. It yields the protein CASSSSDRASRGYTF.

This chain links TRBV13 with TRBJ1-1; D not certain. CDR3 length: 13 amino acids. Germline V gives CDR1 PRHDT, CDR2 FYEKMQ (reference sequence). The V and J ends lost 5 bases and 2 bases respectively, with 9 bases between them. The CDR3 DNA reads as TGTGCCAGCAGCCTTCCGAGAAACACTGAAGCTTTCTTT. This codes for CASSLPRNTEAFF.

The J gene is TRBJ1-1, the V gene TRBV19, with no clear D. The germline gives CDR1 LNHDA, CDR2 SQIVND (reference sequence). This CDR3 is built from 17 residues. V lost 3 bases and J 0 bases, leaving 17 bases between the germline ends. CDR3 DNA: TGTGCCAGTAGTATGAGGCAGCTAAACGGTATGAACACTGAAGCTTTCTTT. Translating it yields CASSMRQLNGMNTEAFF.

This chain uses TRBV29-1 with TRBJ2-3, with D possibly TRBD1 on 6 matching bases. V was trimmed by 1 base and J by 1 base, leaving 12 bases between them. The CDR3 is 15 residues long. The V gene's germline CDR1 is SQVTM and CDR2 ANQGSEA. The CDR3 is CSVEGLPGGTDTQYF. CDR3 in DNA: TGCAGCGTTGAAGGGCTCCCAGGGGGCACAGATACGCAGTATTTT.

This clone was counted a few times. The chain has TRBV7-2 and TRBJ1-5; D remains ambiguous. The CDR3 consists of 15 residues. Trimming took 3 bases from V and 3 from J, leaving 12 bases between them. Germline-derived CDR1 and CDR2 are SGHTA and FQGNSA. CDR3: CASSFEGGDNQPQHF. The CDR3, as DNA: TGTGCCAGCAGCTTTGAGGGAGGTGACAATCAGCCCCAGCATTTT.

This clone has a single count. This chain connects TRBV18 to TRBJ1-1, with TRBD1 matching over 8 bases. The germline gives CDR1 KGHSH, CDR2 LQKENI. V was clipped by 4 bases and J by 7 bases; unmatched bases: 14. This CDR3 comprises 16 residues. The CDR3 region is CASSLRTGTAWSEAFF. In DNA, the CDR3 is TGTGCCAGCTCACTTCGGACAGGGACTGCGTGGAGTGAAGCTTTCTTT.

The chain joins TRBV30 to TRBJ1-3; TRBD1 aligns across 10 bases. This CDR3 has 17 residues. Germline V lookup: CDR1 GTSNPN, CDR2 SVGIG (reference sequence). The trim removed 0 bases at V and 4 bases at J, leaving 9 bases unmatched. CDR3 loop: CAWSVRSGTGVGNTIYF. The DNA of the CDR3 is TGTGCCTGGAGTGTACGGTCCGGGACAGGGGTCGGAAACACCATATATTTT.

The chain is built from TRBV7-9 and TRBJ2-1; possibly TRBD2 for D (5 bases). The CDR3 sequence is 17 residues long. V was shortened by 3 bases and J by 3 bases, with 18 bases between the two germline ends. CDR1 SEHNR and CDR2 FQNEAQ come from the germline V gene (reference sequence). In DNA form, the CDR3 reads TGTGCCAGCAGCTTTCTAGAGCTAGCTCGATACTACAATGAGCAGTTCTTC. Translated: CASSFLELARYYNEQFF.

The chain employs TRBV4-1 and TRBJ1-2; D may be TRBD1 (5 bases). The CDR3 is made up of 14 amino acids. Germline V gives CDR1 MGHRA, CDR2 YSYEKL. V lost 1 base to trimming and J lost 8 bases, with 14 bases between them. The CDR3 bases are TGCGCCAGCAGCCAAGTTATCGGGGGTGAAGGCTACACCTTC. It yields the protein CASSQVIGGEGYTF.

Turning to this clone: Other nucleotide sequences in the sample specify the same CDR3. The chain recombines TRBV7-2 with TRBJ1-1; D ambiguous. Germline V gene lookup returns CDR1 SGHTA and CDR2 FQGNSA. V was cut by 0 bases and J by 0 bases, with 5 bases left in between. The CDR3 totals 14 residues. Here the CDR3 reads CASSLAGVNTEAFF. DNA for the CDR3: TGTGCCAGCAGCTTAGCAGGAGTGAACACTGAAGCTTTCTTT.

The J gene is TRBJ2-2, the V gene TRBV9; D call uncertain. There are 12 residues in the CDR3. Trimming shortened V by 3 bases and J by 6 bases, and 6 bases separated the two germline ends. Looked up from germline, CDR1 is SGDLS and CDR2 is YYNGEE. CDR3 sequence reads: CASSAVSGELFF. The CDR3 DNA reads as TGTGCCAGCAGCGCCGTATCCGGGGAGCTGTTTTTT.

This clone was counted only a few times. The chain is built from TRBV30 and TRBJ2-5; weak D call: TRBD1 (5 bases). Germline loops: CDR1 GTSNPN, CDR2 SVGIG (reference sequence). This CDR3 contains 12 residues. The V gene lost 1 base and the J gene lost 2 bases, with 5 bases spanning the gap. Here the CDR3 DNA reads TGTGCCTGGAGTGGACAGCAAGAGACCCAGTACTTC. Translating gives CAWSGQQETQYF.

The chain carries TRBV7-2 and TRBJ2-5; TRBD1 is a possible D gene (6 bases). Germline CDR1 SGHTA, CDR2 FQGNSA. The CDR3 extends over 13 amino acids. Trimming stripped 2 bases from V and 5 bases from J, with 9 bases between. CDR3 DNA: TGTGCCAGCAGCTTATCAGGGGTGGAGACCCAGTACTTC. This encodes CASSLSGVETQYF.

The V call is TRBV6-2 or TRBV6-3, the J call TRBJ2-7, with 7 bases lining up with TRBD2. There are 16 residues in the CDR3. V shed 2 bases and J 1 base; nucleotides not matched to a gene: 8. The V gene's germline CDR1 is MNHEY and CDR2 SVGEGT. As DNA, the CDR3 is TGTGCCAGCAGTTACCCCCCGACTAGCCAGTCCTACGAGCAGTACTTC. This sequence encodes CASSYPPTSQSYEQYF.

The rearrangement links TRBV30 to TRBJ1-5; TRBD1 aligns across 8 bases. The CDR3 has 17 amino acids. Germline V CDR1 and CDR2: GTSNPN, SVGIG (reference sequence). Losses at the gene ends were 0 bases for V and 4 bases for J; bases not matched to a gene: 11. The CDR3 sequence: CAWSVLRAGGSNQPQHF. The CDR3 nucleotides read TGTGCCTGGAGTGTACTTCGGGCAGGGGGCTCTAATCAGCCCCAGCATTTT. Looking up the rest from reference TRBV30 and TRBJ1-5 gives the full variable domain: SQTIHQWPATLVQPVGSPLSLECTVEGTSNPNLYWYRQAAGRGLQLLFYSVGIGQISSEVPQNLSASRPQDRQFILSSKKLLLSDSGFYLCAWSVLRAGGSNQPQHFGDGTRLSIL.

The rearrangement uses TRBV19 and TRBJ2-2; D unresolved. The CDR3 has 12 amino acids. V was cut by 7 bases and J by 2 bases, with 5 bases left in between. Germline CDR1 is LNHDA and CDR2 is SQIVND (reference sequence). For the CDR3, the DNA is TGTGCCAGTACCTTAAACACCGGGGAGCTGTTTTTT. This codes for CASTLNTGELFF.

This clone was picked up one time. The V call is TRBV24-1, the J call TRBJ2-3; TRBD2 is a possible D gene (5 bases). Trimming took 2 bases from V and 2 from J, leaving 10 bases between them. This CDR3 region has 15 residues. Germline assignment: CDR1 KGHDR and CDR2 SFDVKD. The CDR3: CATSDSSGYTDTQYF. Here the CDR3 DNA reads TGTGCCACCAGTGATTCCAGCGGATACACAGATACGCAGTATTTT.

The table lists this clone with a count of one. The chain combines TRBV13 with TRBJ1-2; TRBD1 agrees at 10 bases. Germline CDR1 PRHDT, CDR2 FYEKMQ (reference sequence). This CDR3 contains 14 residues. The V and J ends lost 4 bases and 6 bases, in that order; junction bases with no gene match: 5. CDR3 sequence reads: CASSSRDRGNGYTF. The DNA for the CDR3 is TGTGCCAGCAGCTCCCGGGACAGGGGCAATGGCTACACCTTC.

V is TRBV3-1 (or the pseudogene TRBV3-2) and J is TRBJ1-2; no firm D call. The CDR3 spans 12 residues. The ends were cut back, 0 bases at V and 4 bases at J, with 3 bases in the middle. Per germline, CDR1 LGHDT and CDR2 YNNKEL (reference sequence). CDR3 amino acids: CASSQDIYGYTF. In DNA, the CDR3 is TGTGCCAGCAGCCAAGACATCTATGGCTACACCTTC.

The CDR3 coding sequence is TGCGCCAGCAGCTTCACAGGGGAGGATTCACCCCTCCACTTT. Its translation: CASSFTGEDSPLHF. This chain connects TRBV5-1 to TRBJ1-6; 7 nucleotides match TRBD1. The germline V gene has CDR1 SGHRS and CDR2 YFSETQ. The CDR3 consists of 14 residues. After removal of 2 bases from V and 8 bases from J, the junction contained 4 bases not matched to a gene.

The V and J genes are TRBV9 and TRBJ1-2, with D tentatively TRBD1 (5 bases). This CDR3 has 15 residues. Trimming took 3 bases from V and 0 from J, leaving 12 bases between them. Germline V lookup: CDR1 SGDLS, CDR2 YYNGEE. The CDR3 region is CASSGARDSNYGYTF. CDR3 bases: TGTGCCAGCAGCGGGGCCAGGGATTCTAACTATGGCTACACCTTC.

CDR3 amino acids: CASSLTGSAEAFF. The CDR3 DNA is TGCGCCAGCAGCTTGACAGGAAGCGCTGAAGCTTTCTTT. The chain combines TRBV5-1 with TRBJ1-1; maybe TRBD1 (5 bases). The ends were cut back, 1 base at V and 6 bases at J, with 10 bases in the middle. The CDR3 spans 13 residues. CDR1 is SGHRS and CDR2 is YFSETQ in the germline V gene.